Sequencing of this T cell receptor beta chain was carried out in a study of control samples from healthy donors and cancer patients. This clone was detected a few times. The CDR3 consists of 17 residues. Per the germline V gene, CDR1 is SEHNR and CDR2 is FQNEAQ (reference sequence). The V end was cut by 2 bases, the J end by 4 bases, with 17 bases between. Sequencing was performed with immunoSEQ multiplex PCR; in TCRdb, only in-frame clones are kept and a portion is missing. The repertoire holds about 130,000 clones, with around 92% as singletons. Sequencing was performed on PBMCs. The source of this sequence is a man at least 80 years old with head and neck cancer. The chain links TRBV7-9 to TRBJ2-2; no definite D call. CDR3 sequence: CASSLNITLRRTGELFF. In nucleotides, the CDR3 is TGTGCCAGCAGCTTAAACATAACCCTAAGACGCACCGGGGAGCTGTTTTTT.